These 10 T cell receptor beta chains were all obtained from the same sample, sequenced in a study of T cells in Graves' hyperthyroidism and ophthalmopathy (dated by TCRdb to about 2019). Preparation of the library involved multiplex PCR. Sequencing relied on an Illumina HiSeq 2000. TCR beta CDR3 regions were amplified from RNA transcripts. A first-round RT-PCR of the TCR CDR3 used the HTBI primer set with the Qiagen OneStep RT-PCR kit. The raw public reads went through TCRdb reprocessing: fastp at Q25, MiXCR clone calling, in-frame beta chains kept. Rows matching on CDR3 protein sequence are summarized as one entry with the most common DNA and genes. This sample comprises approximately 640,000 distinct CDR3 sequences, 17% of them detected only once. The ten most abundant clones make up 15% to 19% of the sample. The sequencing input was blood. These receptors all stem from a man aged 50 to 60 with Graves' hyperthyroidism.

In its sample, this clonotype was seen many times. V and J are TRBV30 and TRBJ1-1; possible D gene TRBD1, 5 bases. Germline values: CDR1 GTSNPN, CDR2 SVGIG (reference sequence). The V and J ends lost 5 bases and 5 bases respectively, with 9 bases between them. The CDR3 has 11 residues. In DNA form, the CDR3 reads TGTGCCTGGGGGGGAGGGACTGAAGCTTTCTTT. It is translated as CAWGGGTEAFF.

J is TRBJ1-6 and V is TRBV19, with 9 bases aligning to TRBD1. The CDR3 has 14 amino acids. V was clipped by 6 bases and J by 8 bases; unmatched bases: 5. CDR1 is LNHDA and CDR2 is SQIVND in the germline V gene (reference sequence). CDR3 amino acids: CASRLRDRDSPLHF. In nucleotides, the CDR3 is TGTGCCAGTAGACTCCGGGACAGGGATTCACCCCTCCACTTT. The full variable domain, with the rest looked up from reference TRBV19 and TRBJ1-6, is DGGITQSPKYLFRKEGQNVTLSCEQNLNHDAMYWYRQDPGQGLRLIYYSQIVNDFQKGDIAEGYSVSREKKESFPLTVTSAQKNPTAFYLCASRLRDRDSPLHFGNGTRLTVT.

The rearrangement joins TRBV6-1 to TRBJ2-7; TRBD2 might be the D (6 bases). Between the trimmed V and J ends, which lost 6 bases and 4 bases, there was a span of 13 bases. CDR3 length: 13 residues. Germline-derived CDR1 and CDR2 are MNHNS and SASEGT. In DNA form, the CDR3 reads TGTGCCAGCAGGGGTGACGGAGGGTACGAGCAGTACTTC. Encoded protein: CASRGDGGYEQYF.

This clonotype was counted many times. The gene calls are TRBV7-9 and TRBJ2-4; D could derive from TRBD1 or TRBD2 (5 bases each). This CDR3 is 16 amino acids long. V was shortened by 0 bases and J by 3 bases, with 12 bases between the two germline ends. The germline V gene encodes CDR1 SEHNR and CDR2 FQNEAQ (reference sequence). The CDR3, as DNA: TGTGCCAGCAGCTTAGCTGGGGGATGGGGCAAAAACATTCAGTACTTC. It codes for CASSLAGGWGKNIQYF.

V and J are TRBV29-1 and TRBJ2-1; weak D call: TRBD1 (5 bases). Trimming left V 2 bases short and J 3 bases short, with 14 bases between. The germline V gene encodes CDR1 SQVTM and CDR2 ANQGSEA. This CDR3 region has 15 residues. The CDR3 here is CSVESARGLYNEQFF. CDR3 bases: TGCAGCGTTGAATCTGCAAGGGGCCTCTACAATGAGCAGTTCTTC.

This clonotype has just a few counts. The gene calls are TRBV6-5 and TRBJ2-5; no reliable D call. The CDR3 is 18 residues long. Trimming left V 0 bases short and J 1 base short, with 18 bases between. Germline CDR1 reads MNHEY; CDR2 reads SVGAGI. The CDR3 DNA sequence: TGTGCCAGCAGTTACTCTGCTCGGCAAAGAAAGGTCCAAGAGACCCAGTACTTC. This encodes CASSYSARQRKVQETQYF.

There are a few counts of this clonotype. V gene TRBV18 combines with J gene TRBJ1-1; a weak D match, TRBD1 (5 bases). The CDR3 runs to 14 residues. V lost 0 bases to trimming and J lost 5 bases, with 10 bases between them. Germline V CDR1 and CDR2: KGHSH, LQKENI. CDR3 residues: CASSPPGGWTEAFF. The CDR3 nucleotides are TGTGCCAGCTCACCACCGGGGGGATGGACTGAAGCTTTCTTT.

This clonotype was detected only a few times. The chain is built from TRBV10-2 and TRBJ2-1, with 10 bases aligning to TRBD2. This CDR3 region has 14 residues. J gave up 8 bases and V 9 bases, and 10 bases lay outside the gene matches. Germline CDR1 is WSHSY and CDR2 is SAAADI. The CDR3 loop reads CASKREGRNYEQFF. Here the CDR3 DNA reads TGCGCCAGTAAGCGGGAGGGCCGTAATTATGAGCAGTTCTTC.

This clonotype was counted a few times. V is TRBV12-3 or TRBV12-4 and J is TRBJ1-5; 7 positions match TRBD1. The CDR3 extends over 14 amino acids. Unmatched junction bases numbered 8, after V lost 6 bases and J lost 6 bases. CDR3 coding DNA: TGTGCCAGCAGGGGGCGGGACAGTAGTCAGCCCCAGCATTTT. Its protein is CASRGRDSSQPQHF.

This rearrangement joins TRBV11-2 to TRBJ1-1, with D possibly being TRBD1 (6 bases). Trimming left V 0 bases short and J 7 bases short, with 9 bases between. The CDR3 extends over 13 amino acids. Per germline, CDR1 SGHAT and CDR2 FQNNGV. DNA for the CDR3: TGTGCCAGCAGCTTAGATTACAGGGTTGAAGCTTTCTTT. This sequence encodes CASSLDYRVEAFF. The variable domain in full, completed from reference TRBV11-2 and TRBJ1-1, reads EAGVAQSPRYKIIEKRQSVAFWCNPISGHATLYWYQQILGQGPKLLIQFQNNGVVDDSQLPKDRFSAERLKGVDSTLKIQPAKLEDSAVYLCASSLDYRVEAFFGQGTRLTVV.